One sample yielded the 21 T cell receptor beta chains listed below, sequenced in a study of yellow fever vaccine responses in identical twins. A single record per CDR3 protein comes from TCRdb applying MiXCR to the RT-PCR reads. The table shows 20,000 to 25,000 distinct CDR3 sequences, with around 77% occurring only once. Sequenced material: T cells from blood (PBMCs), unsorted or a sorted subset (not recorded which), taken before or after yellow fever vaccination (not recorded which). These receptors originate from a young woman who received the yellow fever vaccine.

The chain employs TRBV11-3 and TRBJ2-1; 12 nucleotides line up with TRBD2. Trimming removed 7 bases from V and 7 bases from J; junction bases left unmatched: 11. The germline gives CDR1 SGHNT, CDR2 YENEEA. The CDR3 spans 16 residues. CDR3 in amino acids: CASMINRLAGGNEQFF. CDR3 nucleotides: TGTGCCAGCATGATTAATCGGCTAGCGGGGGGGAATGAGCAGTTCTTC.

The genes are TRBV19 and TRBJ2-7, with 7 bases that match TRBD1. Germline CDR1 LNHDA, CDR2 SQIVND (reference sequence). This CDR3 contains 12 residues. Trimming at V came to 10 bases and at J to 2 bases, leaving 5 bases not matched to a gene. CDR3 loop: CATRQGPYEQYF. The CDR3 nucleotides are TGTGCCACCAGACAGGGACCCTACGAGCAGTACTTC. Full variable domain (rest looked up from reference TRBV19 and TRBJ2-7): DGGITQSPKYLFRKEGQNVTLSCEQNLNHDAMYWYRQDPGQGLRLIYYSQIVNDFQKGDIAEGYSVSREKKESFPLTVTSAQKNPTAFYLCATRQGPYEQYFGPGTRLTVT.

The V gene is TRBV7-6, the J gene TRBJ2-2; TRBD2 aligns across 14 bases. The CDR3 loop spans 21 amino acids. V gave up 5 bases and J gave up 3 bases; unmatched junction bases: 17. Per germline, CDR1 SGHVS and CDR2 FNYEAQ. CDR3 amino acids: CASSRRGMGLAGAGYTGELFF. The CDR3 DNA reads TGTGCCAGCAGCCGACGAGGAATGGGACTAGCGGGAGCGGGGTACACCGGGGAGCTGTTTTTT.

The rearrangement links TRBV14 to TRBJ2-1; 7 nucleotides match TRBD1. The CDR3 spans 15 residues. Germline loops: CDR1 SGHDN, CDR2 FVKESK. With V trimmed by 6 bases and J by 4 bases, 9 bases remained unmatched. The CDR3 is CASRKRQGEYNEQFF. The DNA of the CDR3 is TGTGCCAGCAGAAAGAGACAGGGAGAATACAATGAGCAGTTCTTC.

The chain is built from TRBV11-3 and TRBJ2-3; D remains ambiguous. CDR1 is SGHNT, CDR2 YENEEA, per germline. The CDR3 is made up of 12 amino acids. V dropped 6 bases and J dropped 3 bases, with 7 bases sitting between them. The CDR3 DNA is TGTGCCAGCAGACGGACGACAGATACGCAGTATTTT. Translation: CASRRTTDTQYF.

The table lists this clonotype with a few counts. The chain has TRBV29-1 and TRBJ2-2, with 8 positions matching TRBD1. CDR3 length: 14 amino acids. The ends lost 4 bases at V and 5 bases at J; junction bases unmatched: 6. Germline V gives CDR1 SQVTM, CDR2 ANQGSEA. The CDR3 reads CSVVSGGKTGELFF. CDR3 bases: TGCAGCGTTGTCTCAGGGGGCAAGACCGGGGAGCTGTTTTTT.

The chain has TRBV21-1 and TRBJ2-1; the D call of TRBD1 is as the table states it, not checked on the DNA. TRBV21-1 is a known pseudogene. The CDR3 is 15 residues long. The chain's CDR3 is CASSKRGAMNNEQFF. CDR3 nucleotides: TGTGCCAGCAGCAAAAGGGGGGCCATGAACAATGAGCAGTTCTTC.

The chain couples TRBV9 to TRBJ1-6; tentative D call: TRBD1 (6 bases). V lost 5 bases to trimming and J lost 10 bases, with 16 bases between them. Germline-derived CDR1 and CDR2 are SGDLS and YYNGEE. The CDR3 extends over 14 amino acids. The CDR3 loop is CASRKTGRGSPLHF. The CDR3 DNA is TGTGCCAGCAGGAAAACAGGGCGGGGGTCACCCCTCCACTTT.

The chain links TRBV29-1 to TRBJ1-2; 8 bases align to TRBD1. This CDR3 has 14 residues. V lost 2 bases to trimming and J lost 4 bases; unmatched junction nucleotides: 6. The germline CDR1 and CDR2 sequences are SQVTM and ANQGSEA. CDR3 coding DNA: TGCAGCGTTGAACCGACAGGGGCCGTCTATGGCTACACCTTC. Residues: CSVEPTGAVYGYTF. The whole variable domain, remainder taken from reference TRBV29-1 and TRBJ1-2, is SAVISQKPSRDICQRGTSLTIQCQVDSQVTMMFWYRQQPGQSLTLIATANQGSEATYESGFVIDKFPISRPNLTFSTLTVSNMSPEDSSIYLCSVEPTGAVYGYTFGSGTRLTVV.

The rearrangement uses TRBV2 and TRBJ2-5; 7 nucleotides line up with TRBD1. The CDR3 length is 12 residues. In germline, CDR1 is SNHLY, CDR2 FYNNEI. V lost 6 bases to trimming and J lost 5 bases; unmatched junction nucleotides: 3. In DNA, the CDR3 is TGTGCCAGCAGAGACAGGGTTGAGACCCAGTACTTC. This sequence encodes CASRDRVETQYF.

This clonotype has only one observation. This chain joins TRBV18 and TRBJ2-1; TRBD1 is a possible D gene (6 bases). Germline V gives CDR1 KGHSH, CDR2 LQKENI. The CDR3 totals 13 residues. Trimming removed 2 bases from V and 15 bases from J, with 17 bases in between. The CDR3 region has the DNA TGTGCCAGCTCACCAGGACAGTATGGATCTCCGTTCTTC. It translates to CASSPGQYGSPFF.

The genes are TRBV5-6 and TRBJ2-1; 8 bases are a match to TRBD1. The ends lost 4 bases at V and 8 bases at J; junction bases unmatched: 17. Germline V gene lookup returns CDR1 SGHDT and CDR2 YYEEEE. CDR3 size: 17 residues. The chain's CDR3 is CASSLWTGLLPGDEQFF. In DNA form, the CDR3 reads TGTGCCAGCAGCCTGTGGACAGGGCTTCTTCCGGGGGATGAGCAGTTCTTC.

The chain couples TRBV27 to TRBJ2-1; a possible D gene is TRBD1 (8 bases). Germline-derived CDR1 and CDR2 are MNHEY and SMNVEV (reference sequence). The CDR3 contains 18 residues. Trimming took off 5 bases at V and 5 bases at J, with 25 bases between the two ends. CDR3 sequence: CASSPRTGPRGADNEQFF. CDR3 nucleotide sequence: TGTGCCAGCAGTCCTAGGACAGGGCCACGGGGGGCAGACAATGAGCAGTTCTTC.

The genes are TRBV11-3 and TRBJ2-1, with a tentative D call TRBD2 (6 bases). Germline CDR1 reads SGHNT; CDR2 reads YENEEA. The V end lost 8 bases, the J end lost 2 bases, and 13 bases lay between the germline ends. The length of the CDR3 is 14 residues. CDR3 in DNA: TGTGCCAGCGCGCGGGAACAACCCTACAATGAGCAGTTCTTC. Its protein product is CASAREQPYNEQFF.

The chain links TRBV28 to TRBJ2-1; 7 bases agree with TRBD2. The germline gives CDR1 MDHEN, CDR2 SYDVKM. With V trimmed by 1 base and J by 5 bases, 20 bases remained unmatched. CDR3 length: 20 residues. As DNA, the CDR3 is TGTGCCAGCAGTTTATTTGGGGGAGGGCACATACGGAGTCGGAACAATGAGCAGTTCTTC. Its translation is CASSLFGGGHIRSRNNEQFF.

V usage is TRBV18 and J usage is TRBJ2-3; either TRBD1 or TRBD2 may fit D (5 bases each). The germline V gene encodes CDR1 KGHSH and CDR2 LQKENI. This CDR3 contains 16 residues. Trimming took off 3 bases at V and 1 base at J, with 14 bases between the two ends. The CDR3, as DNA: TGTGCCAGCTCACCTAACGGGGCTCTGGGCACAGATACGCAGTATTTT. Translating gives CASSPNGALGTDTQYF.

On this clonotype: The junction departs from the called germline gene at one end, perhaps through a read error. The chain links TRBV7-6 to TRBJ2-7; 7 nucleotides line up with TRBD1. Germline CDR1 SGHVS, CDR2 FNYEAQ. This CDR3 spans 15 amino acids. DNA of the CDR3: TGTGCCAGCAGCTTAGCGGGGACAGACACCTATGAGCAGTACTTC. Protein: CASSLAGTDTYEQYF.

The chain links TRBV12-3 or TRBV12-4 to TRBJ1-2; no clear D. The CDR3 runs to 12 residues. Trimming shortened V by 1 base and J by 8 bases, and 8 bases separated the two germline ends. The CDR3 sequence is CASSLGRGGYTF. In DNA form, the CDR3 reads TGTGCCAGCAGTTTAGGGAGAGGAGGCTACACCTTC.

CDR3: CASSLLQGAYGYTF. In DNA form, the CDR3 reads TGTGCCAGCAGCTTACTTCAGGGGGCTTATGGCTACACCTTC. The chain recombines TRBV11-2 with TRBJ1-2; 8 nucleotides align to TRBD1. The junction had 4 bases not matched to a gene; V was cut back by 2 bases and J by 5 bases. CDR1 and CDR2 from the germline V gene are SGHAT and FQNNGV. This CDR3 has 14 residues.

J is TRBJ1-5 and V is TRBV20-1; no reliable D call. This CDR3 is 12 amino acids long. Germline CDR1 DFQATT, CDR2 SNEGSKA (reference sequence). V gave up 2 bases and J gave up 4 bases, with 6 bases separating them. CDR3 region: CSARRMNQPQHF. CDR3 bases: TGCAGTGCTAGACGGATGAATCAGCCCCAGCATTTT.

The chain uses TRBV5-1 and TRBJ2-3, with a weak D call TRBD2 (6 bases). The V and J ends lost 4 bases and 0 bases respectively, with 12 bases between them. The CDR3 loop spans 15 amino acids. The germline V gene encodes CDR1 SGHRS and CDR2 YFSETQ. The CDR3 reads CASSRGTSSTDTQYF. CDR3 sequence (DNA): TGCGCCAGCAGCCGGGGGACGTCTAGCACAGATACGCAGTATTTT.